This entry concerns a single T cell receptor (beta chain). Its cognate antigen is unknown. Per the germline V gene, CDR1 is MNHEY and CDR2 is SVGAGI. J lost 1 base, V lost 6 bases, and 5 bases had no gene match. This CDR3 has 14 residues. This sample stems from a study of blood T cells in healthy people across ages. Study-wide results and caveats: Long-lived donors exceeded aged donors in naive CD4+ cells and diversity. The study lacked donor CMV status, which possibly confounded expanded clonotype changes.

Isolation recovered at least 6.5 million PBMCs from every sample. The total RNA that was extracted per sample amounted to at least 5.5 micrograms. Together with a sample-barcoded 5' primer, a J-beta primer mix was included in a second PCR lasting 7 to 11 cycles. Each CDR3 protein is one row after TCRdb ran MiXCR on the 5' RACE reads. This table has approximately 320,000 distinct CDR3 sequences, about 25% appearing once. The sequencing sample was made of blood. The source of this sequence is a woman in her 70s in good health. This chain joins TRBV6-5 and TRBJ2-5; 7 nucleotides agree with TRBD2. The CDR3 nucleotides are TGTGCCAGCAGGCTAGCGGTACTCCAAGAGACCCAGTACTTC. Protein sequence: CASRLAVLQETQYF.